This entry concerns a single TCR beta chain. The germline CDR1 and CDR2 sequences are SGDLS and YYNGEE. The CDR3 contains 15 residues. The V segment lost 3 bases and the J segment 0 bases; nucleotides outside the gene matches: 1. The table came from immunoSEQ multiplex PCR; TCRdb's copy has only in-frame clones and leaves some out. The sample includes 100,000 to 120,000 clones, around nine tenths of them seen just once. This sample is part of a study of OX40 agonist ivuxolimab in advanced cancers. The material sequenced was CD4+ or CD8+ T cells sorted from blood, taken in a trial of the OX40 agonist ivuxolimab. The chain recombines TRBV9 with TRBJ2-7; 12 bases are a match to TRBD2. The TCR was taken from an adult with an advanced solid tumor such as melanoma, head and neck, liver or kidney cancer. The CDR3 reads CASSETSGSSYEQYF. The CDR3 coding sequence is TGTGCCAGCAGCGAGACTAGCGGGAGCTCCTACGAGCAGTACTTC.